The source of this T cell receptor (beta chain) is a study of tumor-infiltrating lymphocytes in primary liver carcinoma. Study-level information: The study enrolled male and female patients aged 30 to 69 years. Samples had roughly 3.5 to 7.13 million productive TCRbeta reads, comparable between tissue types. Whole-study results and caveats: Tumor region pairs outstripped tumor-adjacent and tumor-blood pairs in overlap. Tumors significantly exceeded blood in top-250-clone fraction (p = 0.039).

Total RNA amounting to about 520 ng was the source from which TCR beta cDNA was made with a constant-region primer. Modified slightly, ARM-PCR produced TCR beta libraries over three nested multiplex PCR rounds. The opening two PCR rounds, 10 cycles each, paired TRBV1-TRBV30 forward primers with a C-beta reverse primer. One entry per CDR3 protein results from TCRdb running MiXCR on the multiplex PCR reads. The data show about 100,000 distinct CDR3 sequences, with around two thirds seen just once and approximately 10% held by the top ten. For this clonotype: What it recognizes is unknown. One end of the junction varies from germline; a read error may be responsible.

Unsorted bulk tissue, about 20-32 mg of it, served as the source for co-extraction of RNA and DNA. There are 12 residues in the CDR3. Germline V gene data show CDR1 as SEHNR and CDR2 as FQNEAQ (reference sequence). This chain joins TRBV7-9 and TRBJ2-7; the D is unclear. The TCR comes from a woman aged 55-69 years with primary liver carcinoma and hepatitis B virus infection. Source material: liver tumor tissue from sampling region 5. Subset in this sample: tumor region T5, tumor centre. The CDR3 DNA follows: TGTGCCAGCAGCCTCGGCTCCTACGAGCATTACTTC. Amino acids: CASSLGSYEHYF.